A selection of T cell receptor beta chains follows, all from one sample in a study of tumor and adjacent non-tumor tissue in lung cancer. TCRdb used MiXCR to reprocess the multiplex PCR reads, holding one entry per CDR3 protein. Here the sample spans around 80,000 distinct CDR3 sequences, 76% being singletons. The specimen sequenced was distant non-tumor lung tissue. These receptors all come from a man in his 70s with non-small cell lung cancer. Each CDR3 is given with its conserved first and last residue.

cdr3_length j_call v_call cdr3_aa
14 TRBJ1-1 TRBV28 CASSWDRVRTEAFF
13 TRBJ1-2 TRBV28 CASSFRGENGYIF
12 TRBJ2-5 TRBV6-2/TRBV6-3 CASKRLAGAQYF
13 TRBJ2-1 TRBV12-3/TRBV12-4 CASSLSPAIELFF
16 TRBJ1-1 TRBV11-3 CVSSFRDRTLTTEAFF
15 TRBJ2-5 TRBV12-3/TRBV12-4 CASRGVAGVAETQYF
16 TRBJ2-4 TRBV11-2 CASSPRGREAKIIQYF
14 TRBJ1-6 TRBV5-4 CASSLSPRGSPLHF
16 TRBJ2-1 TRBV6-1 CVSSDYQLRSYNEQFF
17 TRBJ2-1 TRBV7-9 CASSEDQPLYSYHDQFF
14 TRBJ1-5 TRBV6-6 CASRVGQRNLLQHF
15 TRBJ2-3 TRBV11-1 CASTRREISTVTQYF
14 TRBJ1-5 TRBV6-2/TRBV6-3 CASGMSGAGQPQHF
16 TRBJ1-1 TRBV11-3 CASSFRVIALNNEAFF
10 TRBJ2-1 TRBV29-1 CSVRDNEHLF
13 TRBJ1-2 TRBV20-1 CSTIYRGGYGYTF
16 TRBJ2-2 TRBV6-5 CASSSGLAGVNGELFF